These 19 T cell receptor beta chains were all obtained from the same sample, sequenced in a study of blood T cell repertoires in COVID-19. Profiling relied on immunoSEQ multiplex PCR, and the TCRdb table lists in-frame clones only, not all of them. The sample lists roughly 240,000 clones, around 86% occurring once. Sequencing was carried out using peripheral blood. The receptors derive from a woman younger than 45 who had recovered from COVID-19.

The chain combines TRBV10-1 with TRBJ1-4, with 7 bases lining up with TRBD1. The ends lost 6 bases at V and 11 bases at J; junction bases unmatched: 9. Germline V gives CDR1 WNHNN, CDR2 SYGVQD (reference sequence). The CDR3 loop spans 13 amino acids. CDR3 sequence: CASSAGTAEKLFF. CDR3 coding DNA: TGCGCCAGCAGCGCCGGGACAGCTGAGAAACTGTTTTTT.

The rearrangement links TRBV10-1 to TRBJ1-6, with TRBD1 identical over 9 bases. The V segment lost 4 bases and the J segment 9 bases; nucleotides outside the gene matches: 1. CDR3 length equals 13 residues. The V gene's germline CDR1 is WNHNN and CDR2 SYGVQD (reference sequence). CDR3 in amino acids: CASSGQGGSPLHF. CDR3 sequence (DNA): TGCGCCAGCAGTGGACAGGGGGGTTCACCCCTCCACTTT.

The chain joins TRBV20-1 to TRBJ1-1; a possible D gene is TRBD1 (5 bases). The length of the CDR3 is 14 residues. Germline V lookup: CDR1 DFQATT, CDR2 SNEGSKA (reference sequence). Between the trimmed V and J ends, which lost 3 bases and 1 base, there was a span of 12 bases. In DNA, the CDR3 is TGCAGTGCTAGTTTGGCGACAGAGAACACTGAAGCTTTCTTT. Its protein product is CSASLATENTEAFF.

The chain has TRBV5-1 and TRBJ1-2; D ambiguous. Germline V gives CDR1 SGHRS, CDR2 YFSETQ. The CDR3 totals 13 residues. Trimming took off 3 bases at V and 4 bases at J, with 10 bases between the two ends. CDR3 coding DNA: TGCGCCAGCAGCTCCGGTGGTACCTATGGCTACACCTTC. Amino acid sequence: CASSSGGTYGYTF.

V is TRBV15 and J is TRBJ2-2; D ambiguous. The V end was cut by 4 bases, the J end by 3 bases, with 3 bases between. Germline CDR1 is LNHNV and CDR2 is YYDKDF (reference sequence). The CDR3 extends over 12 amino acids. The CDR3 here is CATSTYTGELFF. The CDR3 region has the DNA TGTGCCACCAGCACCTACACCGGGGAGCTGTTTTTT.

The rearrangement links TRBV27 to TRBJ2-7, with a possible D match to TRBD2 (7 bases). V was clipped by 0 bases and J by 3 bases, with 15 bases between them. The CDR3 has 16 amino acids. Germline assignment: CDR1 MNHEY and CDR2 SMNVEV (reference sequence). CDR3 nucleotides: TGTGCCAGCAGTTTATCTCGGGGGGCAATGGTCTACGAGCAGTACTTC. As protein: CASSLSRGAMVYEQYF.

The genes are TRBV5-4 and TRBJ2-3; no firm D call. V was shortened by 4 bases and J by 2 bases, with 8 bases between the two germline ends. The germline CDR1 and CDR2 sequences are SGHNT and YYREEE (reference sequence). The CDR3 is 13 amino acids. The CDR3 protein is CASSGQATDTQYF. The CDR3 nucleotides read TGTGCCAGCAGCGGGCAGGCCACAGATACGCAGTATTTT.

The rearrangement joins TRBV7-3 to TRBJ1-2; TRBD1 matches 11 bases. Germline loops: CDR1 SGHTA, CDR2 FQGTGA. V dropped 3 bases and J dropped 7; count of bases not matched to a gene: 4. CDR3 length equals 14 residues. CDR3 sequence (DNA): TGTGCCAGCAGCTTTAGGGACAGGGGGGCTGGCTACACCTTC. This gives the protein CASSFRDRGAGYTF.

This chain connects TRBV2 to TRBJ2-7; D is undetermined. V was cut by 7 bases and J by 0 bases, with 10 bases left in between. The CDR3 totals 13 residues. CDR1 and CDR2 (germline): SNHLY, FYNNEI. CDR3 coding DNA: TGTGCCAGCACGATTCGGTACTCCTACGAGCAGTACTTC. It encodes CASTIRYSYEQYF.

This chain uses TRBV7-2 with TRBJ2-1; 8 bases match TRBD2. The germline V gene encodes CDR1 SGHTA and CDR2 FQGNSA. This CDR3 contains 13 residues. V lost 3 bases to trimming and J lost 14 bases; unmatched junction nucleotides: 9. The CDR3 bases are TGTGCCAGCAGCTTGACCGGGGGGGCTGGGGAGTTCTTC. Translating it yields CASSLTGGAGEFF. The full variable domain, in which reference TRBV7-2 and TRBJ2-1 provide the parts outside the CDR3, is GAGVSQSPSNKVTEKGKDVELRCDPISGHTALYWYRQSLGQGLEFLIYFQGNSAPDKSGLPSDRFSAERTGGSVSTLTIQRTQQEDSAVYLCASSLTGGAGEFFGPGTRLTVL.

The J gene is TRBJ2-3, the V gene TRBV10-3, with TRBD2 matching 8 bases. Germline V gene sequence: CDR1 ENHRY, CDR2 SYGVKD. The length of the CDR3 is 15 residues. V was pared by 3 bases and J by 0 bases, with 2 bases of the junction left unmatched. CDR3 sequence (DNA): TGTGCCATCAGTGAACGGGGGGGTAGCACAGATACGCAGTATTTT. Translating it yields CAISERGGSTDTQYF.

CDR3 bases: TGTGCCAGCAGCTTCCGCGGGGGGGACGAAGCGCAGTATTTT. Its protein product is CASSFRGGDEAQYF. The chain couples TRBV11-1 to TRBJ2-3; 9 bases agree with TRBD2. V trimming: 3 bases; J trimming: 10 bases; junction bases outside the gene matches: 8. There are 14 residues in the CDR3. Germline V CDR1 and CDR2: SGHAT, FQDESV (reference sequence).

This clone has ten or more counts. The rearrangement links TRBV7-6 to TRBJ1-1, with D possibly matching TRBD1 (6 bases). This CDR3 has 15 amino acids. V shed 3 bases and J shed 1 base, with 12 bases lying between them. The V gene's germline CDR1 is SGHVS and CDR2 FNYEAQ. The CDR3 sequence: CASSLQGGGNTEAFF. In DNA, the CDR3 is TGTGCCAGCAGCTTGCAAGGGGGGGGGAACACTGAAGCTTTCTTT.

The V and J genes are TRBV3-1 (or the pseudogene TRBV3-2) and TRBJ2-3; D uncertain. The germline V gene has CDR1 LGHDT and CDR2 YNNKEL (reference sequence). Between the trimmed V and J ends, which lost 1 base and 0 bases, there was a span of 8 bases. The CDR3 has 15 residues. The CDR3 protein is CASSQVAVSTDTQYF. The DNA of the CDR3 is TGTGCCAGCAGCCAAGTGGCAGTGAGCACAGATACGCAGTATTTT.

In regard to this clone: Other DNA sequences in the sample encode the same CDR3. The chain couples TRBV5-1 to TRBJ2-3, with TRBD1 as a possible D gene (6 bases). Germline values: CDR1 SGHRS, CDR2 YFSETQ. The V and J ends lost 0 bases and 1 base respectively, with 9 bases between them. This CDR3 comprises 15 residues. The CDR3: CASSLDRVGTDTQYF. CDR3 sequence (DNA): TGCGCCAGCAGCTTGGACAGGGTCGGCACAGATACGCAGTATTTT.

The CDR3 DNA reads as TGTGCCAGCAGCTTAGAGCGGGGGCCTAACAATGAGCAGTTCTTC. Translation: CASSLERGPNNEQFF. V is TRBV11-2 and J is TRBJ2-1; perhaps TRBD2 as D (7 bases). Germline CDR1 SGHAT, CDR2 FQNNGV. This CDR3 is built from 15 residues. V lost 0 bases to trimming and J lost 5 bases, with 11 bases between them.

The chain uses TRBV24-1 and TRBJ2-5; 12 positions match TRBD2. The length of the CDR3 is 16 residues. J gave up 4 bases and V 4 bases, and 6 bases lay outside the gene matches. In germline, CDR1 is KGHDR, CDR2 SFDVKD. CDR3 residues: CATSDPSGGAGETQYF. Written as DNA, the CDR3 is TGTGCCACCAGTGACCCTAGCGGGGGGGCGGGAGAGACCCAGTACTTC.

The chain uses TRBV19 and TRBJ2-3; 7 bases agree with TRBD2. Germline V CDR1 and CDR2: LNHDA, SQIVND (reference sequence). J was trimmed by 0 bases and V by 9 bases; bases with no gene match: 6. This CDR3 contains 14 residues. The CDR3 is CASNEGLSTDTQYF. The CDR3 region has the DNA TGTGCCAGCAACGAGGGACTAAGCACAGATACGCAGTATTTT.

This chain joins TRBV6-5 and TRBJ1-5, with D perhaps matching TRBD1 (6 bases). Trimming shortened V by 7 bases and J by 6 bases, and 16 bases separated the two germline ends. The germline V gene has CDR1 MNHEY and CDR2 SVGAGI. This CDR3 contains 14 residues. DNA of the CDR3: TGTGCCAGCATATCGCTGCAGGGGAGTCAGCCCCAGCATTTT. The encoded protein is CASISLQGSQPQHF.